A selection of T cell receptor beta chains follows, all from one sample in a study of blood T cell repertoires in COVID-19. Only in-frame clones appear in the TCRdb table, and some are missing; sequencing was by immunoSEQ multiplex PCR. This table holds 250,000 to 350,000 clones, 86% found once. The sequenced sample consisted of peripheral blood. These receptors all stem from a woman younger than 45 with active or convalescent COVID-19. Each CDR3 is given with its conserved first and last residue. Each record gives: CDR3 length, clone size, V gene, J gene, D gene, CDR3 protein, CDR3 DNA. D genes are given only for firm matches. Not every row has a clone size; where given, it reads once, few, many or a size class.

16,few,TRBV10-1,TRBJ2-2,-,CASSEDRPRATGELFF,TGCGCCAGCAGTGAGGACAGACCAAGGGCCACCGGGGAGCTGTTTTTT
14,-,TRBV29-1,TRBJ1-1,TRBD1,CSVAIRTGGSEAFF,TGCAGCGTAGCAATTAGGACAGGGGGATCCGAAGCTTTCTTT
15,-,TRBV2,TRBJ1-4,TRBD1,CASSDPTGGNEKLFF,TGTGCCAGCAGTGACCCGACAGGGGGGAATGAAAAACTGTTTTTT
16,few,TRBV7-2,TRBJ2-1,-,CASSSRGTTGGHEQFF,TGTGCCAGCAGCTCCCGAGGGACTACAGGGGGGCATGAGCAGTTCTTC
14,few,TRBV6-2/TRBV6-3,TRBJ2-7,TRBD1,CASSRRDRDYEQYF,TGTGCCAGCAGTCGTAGGGACAGAGACTACGAGCAGTACTTC
12,-,TRBV29-1,TRBJ1-1,-,CSVRTVNTEAFF,TGCAGCGTCCGGACAGTGAACACTGAAGCTTTCTTT
16,-,TRBV10-1,TRBJ2-1,TRBD1,CASSGDRGRTYNEQFF,TGCGCCAGCAGTGGGGACAGGGGGAGGACCTACAATGAGCAGTTCTTC
17,-,TRBV18,TRBJ1-3,-,CASSPLSPGGSGNTIYF,TGTGCCAGCTCACCCCTCAGCCCAGGTGGTTCGGGAAACACCATATATTTT
14,-,TRBV3-1/TRBV3-2,TRBJ1-2,-,CASSLWQAGLGYTF,TGTGCCAGCAGCCTCTGGCAGGCAGGGTTAGGCTACACCTTC
17,-,TRBV28,TRBJ2-3,TRBD2,CASSSSSGGASWDTQYF,TGTGCCAGCAGTTCCTCGAGCGGGGGGGCATCATGGGATACGCAGTATTTT
15,-,TRBV3-1/TRBV3-2,TRBJ1-1,TRBD1,CASRIRQGGSPEAFF,TGTGCCAGCAGAATACGACAGGGTGGGTCCCCTGAAGCTTTCTTT
14,-,TRBV7-3,TRBJ1-1,TRBD1,CASSLGQPNTEAFF,TGTGCCAGCAGCTTGGGACAGCCGAACACTGAAGCTTTCTTT
12,-,TRBV2,TRBJ2-5,-,CASSLYAETQYF,TGTGCCAGCAGTCTTTATGCGGAGACCCAGTACTTC
13,-,TRBV3-1/TRBV3-2,TRBJ2-4,TRBD1,CASSQGPGTGQYF,TGTGCCAGCAGCCAGGGCCCAGGGACAGGACAGTACTTC
15,-,TRBV19,TRBJ1-2,-,CASSISLTVYYGYTF,TGTGCCAGTAGTATCTCCCTAACCGTCTACTATGGCTACACCTTC
15,-,TRBV6-5,TRBJ1-1,TRBD1,CASMLQGARNTEAFF,TGTGCCAGCATGTTACAGGGGGCAAGGAACACTGAAGCTTTCTTT
15,-,TRBV5-1,TRBJ1-3,-,CASSERQSSGNTIYF,TGCGCCAGCAGCGAGCGACAGAGCTCTGGAAACACCATATATTTT
14,once,TRBV7-2,TRBJ1-4,-,CASSFLTGNEKLFF,TGTGCCAGCAGCTTCCTTACAGGGAATGAAAAACTGTTTTTT
16,once,TRBV28,TRBJ1-3,TRBD1,CASGGPQGAWGNTIYF,TGTGCCAGCGGCGGTCCCCAGGGGGCGTGGGGAAACACCATATATTTT
12,-,TRBV6-5,TRBJ1-6,-,CASSARGPPLHF,TGTGCCAGCAGCGCACGAGGGCCCCCCCTCCACTTT
16,-,TRBV19,TRBJ2-1,TRBD2,CASSIVSGGRSNEQFF,TGTGCCAGTAGTATAGTCAGCGGGGGGCGGAGCAATGAGCAGTTCTTC
16,-,TRBV7-2,TRBJ2-2,TRBD2,CASSPIERENTGELFF,TGTGCCAGCAGCCCAATCGAGCGGGAGAACACCGGGGAGCTGTTTTTT
13,once,TRBV15,TRBJ2-7,-,CATSTNTGLEQYF,TGTGCCACCAGCACAAACACAGGGCTCGAGCAGTACTTC
15,-,TRBV6-2/TRBV6-3,TRBJ2-7,-,CASSYSTAKRDEQYF,TGTGCCAGCAGTTACTCGACCGCCAAGAGGGACGAGCAGTACTTC
13,-,TRBV6-2/TRBV6-3,TRBJ2-1,-,CASRPLNQGEQFF,TGTGCCAGCAGACCTTTGAATCAGGGTGAGCAGTTCTTC
14,-,TRBV3-1/TRBV3-2,TRBJ2-5,-,CASNFRGHQETQYF,TGTGCCAGCAACTTCAGGGGACACCAAGAGACCCAGTACTTC
13,-,TRBV7-9,TRBJ2-7,-,CASSLYRAHEQYF,TGTGCCAGCAGCTTATACAGGGCCCACGAGCAGTACTTC
13,-,TRBV6-5,TRBJ1-2,-,CASSPTVNYGYTF,TGTGCCAGCAGTCCGACAGTTAACTATGGCTACACCTTC
14,-,TRBV18,TRBJ2-7,TRBD1,CASSPTGARSEQYF,TGTGCCAGCTCACCGACAGGGGCCCGATCCGAGCAGTACTTC
17,-,TRBV6-1,TRBJ2-7,TRBD2,CASSARLAGTRSYEQYF,TGTGCCAGCAGTGCCCGACTAGCGGGGACGCGATCCTACGAGCAGTACTTC
17,-,TRBV7-2,TRBJ1-2,TRBD1,CASSTGPDRGLFYGYTF,TGTGCCAGCAGCACAGGCCCCGACAGGGGGCTCTTTTATGGCTACACCTTC
14,once,TRBV6-5,TRBJ2-5,TRBD2,CASSYVGGGETQYF,TGTGCCAGCAGTTACGTGGGGGGGGGAGAGACCCAGTACTTC
15,few,TRBV10-2,TRBJ1-1,-,CASRSTGRMNTEAFF,TGCGCCAGCAGATCGACAGGCCGCATGAACACTGAAGCTTTCTTT
14,-,TRBV10-3,TRBJ2-7,TRBD2,CAISLLAGSYEQYF,TGTGCCATCAGTCTACTAGCGGGGTCCTACGAGCAGTACTTC
16,-,TRBV30,TRBJ1-4,TRBD1,CAWSGGTGRGSEKLFF,TGTGCCTGGAGTGGGGGGACAGGTCGGGGCTCTGAAAAACTGTTTTTT
14,few,TRBV5-4,TRBJ1-6,-,CASTQGNSNSPLHF,TGTGCCAGCACCCAGGGAAATAGTAATTCACCCCTCCACTTT
14,-,TRBV3-1/TRBV3-2,TRBJ2-3,-,CASSPRYRTDTQYF,TGTGCCAGCAGCCCTAGATATAGAACAGATACGCAGTATTTT
14,-,TRBV7-9,TRBJ1-2,TRBD1,CASSSTGLVYGYTF,TGTGCCAGCAGCTCGACAGGGTTGGTTTACGGCTACACCTTC
16,-,TRBV3-1/TRBV3-2,TRBJ2-3,TRBD2,CASSLGTSGRTDTQYF,TGTGCCAGCAGCCTAGGGACTAGCGGACGCACAGATACGCAGTATTTT
14,-,TRBV7-2,TRBJ2-7,TRBD1,CASSSGTGVVEQYF,TGTGCCAGCAGCTCCGGGACAGGGGTCGTCGAGCAGTACTTC
15,-,TRBV2,TRBJ2-2,TRBD2,CASFDSGVGAGELFF,TGTGCCAGTTTCGATAGCGGGGTTGGGGCCGGGGAGCTGTTTTTT
13,-,TRBV19,TRBJ2-3,TRBD1,CATRTGTLGTQYF,TGTGCCACCCGGACAGGGACTCTAGGTACGCAGTATTTT
14,-,TRBV6-5,TRBJ2-5,TRBD1,CASKIGTGWETQYF,TGTGCCAGCAAAATCGGGACAGGGTGGGAGACCCAGTACTTC
12,-,TRBV24-1,TRBJ1-2,-,CATSDRYDGYTF,TGTGCCACCAGTGACCGTTATGATGGCTACACCTTC
15,-,TRBV19,TRBJ1-4,-,CASSTRQVGNEKLFF,TGTGCCAGTAGTACCAGACAGGTCGGTAATGAAAAACTGTTTTTT
13,-,TRBV6-4,TRBJ2-1,-,CASSERRREEQFF,TGTGCCAGCAGTGAGAGGAGACGCGAGGAGCAGTTCTTC
16,-,TRBV5-5,TRBJ1-3,-,CASSLQAASSGNTIYF,TGTGCCAGCAGCCTACAGGCCGCGAGCTCTGGAAACACCATATATTTT
15,once,TRBV27,TRBJ1-6,TRBD1,CASSLGSGGGSPLHF,TGTGCCAGCAGTTTAGGGTCAGGGGGTGGCTCACCCCTCCACTTT
15,-,TRBV29-1,TRBJ1-2,TRBD1,CSVEDSNRGNYGYTF,TGCAGCGTTGAAGATAGTAACAGGGGTAATTATGGCTACACCTTC
16,-,TRBV5-6,TRBJ2-1,-,CASSLWQGSSYNEQFF,TGTGCCAGCAGCTTGTGGCAGGGATCCTCCTACAATGAGCAGTTCTTC
17,-,TRBV29-1,TRBJ2-3,-,CSVGGGSNPFSTDTQYF,TGCAGCGTTGGAGGCGGCTCCAATCCTTTTAGCACAGATACGCAGTATTTT
13,-,TRBV10-1,TRBJ1-1,-,CASSASRGTEAFF,TGCGCCAGCAGTGCTTCGCGAGGCACTGAAGCTTTCTTT